This TCR beta chain was profiled in a study of beta chain features in type 1 diabetes. The V gene's germline CDR1 is MNHNS and CDR2 SASEGT. The CDR3 covers 14 residues. Trimming took 3 bases from V and 2 from J; bases not matched to a gene: 1. Study conclusions and caveats: Individuals with type 1 diabetes displayed fewer insertions and more deletions at VDJ junctions. Moderate but significant shortening of TCRB CDR3s was recorded in all four CD4+ subsets from Type 1 diabetes patients.

As to this clone: Its antigen is not identified.

The authors reverse transcribed all of the isolated RNA, so sequencing captured expressed TCRB transcripts. Some clones are missing from TCRdb's copy, which holds only in-frame ones; the method was immunoSEQ multiplex PCR. The repertoire holds about 360,000 clones, around an eighth seen once, with 0.017% in the top ten. The source of this sequence is a man aged 18-30 years in good health. Sequenced input: naive CD4+ T cells from blood. The chain recombines TRBV6-1 with TRBJ2-3; 8 positions agree with TRBD1. The chain's CDR3 is CASSEDRDTDTQYF. The CDR3 nucleotides read TGTGCCAGCAGTGAGGACAGGGACACAGATACGCAGTATTTT.